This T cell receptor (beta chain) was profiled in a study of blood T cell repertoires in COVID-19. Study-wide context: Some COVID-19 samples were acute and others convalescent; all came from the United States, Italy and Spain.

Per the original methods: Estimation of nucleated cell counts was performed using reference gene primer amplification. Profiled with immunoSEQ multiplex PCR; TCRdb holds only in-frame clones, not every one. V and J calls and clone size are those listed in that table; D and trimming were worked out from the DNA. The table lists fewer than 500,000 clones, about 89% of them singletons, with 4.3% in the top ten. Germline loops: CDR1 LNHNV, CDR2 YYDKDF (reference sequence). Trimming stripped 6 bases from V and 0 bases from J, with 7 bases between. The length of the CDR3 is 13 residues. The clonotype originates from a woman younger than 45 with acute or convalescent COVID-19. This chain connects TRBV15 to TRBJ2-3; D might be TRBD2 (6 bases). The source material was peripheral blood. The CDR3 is CATSAGSTDTQYF. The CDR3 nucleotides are TGTGCCACCAGTGCGGGGAGCACAGATACGCAGTATTTT.